Reported below is one TCR beta chain. The antigen is not known. One junction end disagrees with the germline gene, perhaps due to a read error. This sample's RNA came from whole unsorted tissue. The sample is drawn from a study of tumor and adjacent non-tumor tissue in lung cancer. The wider study: The patients, about nine men and 5 women, were roughly 30 to 80 with stage I to III disease.

Whole-study results and caveats: Patients with more diverse tumor TCRs had worse survival. Tumor tissue had significantly higher TCR diversity than normal lung. Tumor repertoires had a smaller top 100 clone share than normal lung.

Germline CDR1 SGHNT, CDR2 YYREEE (reference sequence). The CDR3 has 18 residues. A modified ARM-PCR protocol with three rounds of nested PCR amplified TCRbeta. MiXCR was run by TCRdb on the multiplex PCR reads, yielding one entry per CDR3 protein. Here the sample spans more than 75,000 distinct CDR3 sequences, 75% to 90% being singletons. This chain uses TRBV5-4 with TRBJ2-1, with D possibly called TRBD1 or TRBD2 (5 bases each). The source is a woman aged 50 to 60 with non-small cell lung cancer. Sequencing used lung tumor tissue. The CDR3 bases are TGTGCCAGCAGCTTGGGGACTCTGGTCCGTGGGGCGTTGGATGAGCGGTTCTTC. This sequence encodes CASSLGTLVRGALDERFF.